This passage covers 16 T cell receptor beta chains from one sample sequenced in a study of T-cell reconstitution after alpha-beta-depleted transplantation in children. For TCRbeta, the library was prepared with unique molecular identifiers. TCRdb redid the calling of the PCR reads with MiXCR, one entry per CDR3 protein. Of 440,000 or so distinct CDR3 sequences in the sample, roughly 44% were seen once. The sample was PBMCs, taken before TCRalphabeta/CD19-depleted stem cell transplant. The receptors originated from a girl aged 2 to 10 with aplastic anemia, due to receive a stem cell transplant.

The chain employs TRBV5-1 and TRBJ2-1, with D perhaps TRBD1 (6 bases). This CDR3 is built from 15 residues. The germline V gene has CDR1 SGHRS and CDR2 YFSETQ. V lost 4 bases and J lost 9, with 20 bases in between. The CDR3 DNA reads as TGCGCCAGCAGCCGCTCGGCAGGGGAAATTATTGAGCAGTTCTTC. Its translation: CASSRSAGEIIEQFF.

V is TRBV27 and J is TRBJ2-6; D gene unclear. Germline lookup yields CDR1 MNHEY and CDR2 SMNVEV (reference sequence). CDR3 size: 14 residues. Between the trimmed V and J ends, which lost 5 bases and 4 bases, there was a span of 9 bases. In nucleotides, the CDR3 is TGTGCCAGCAGTCCAAATTCCGGGGCCAACGTCCTGACTTTC. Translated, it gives CASSPNSGANVLTF.

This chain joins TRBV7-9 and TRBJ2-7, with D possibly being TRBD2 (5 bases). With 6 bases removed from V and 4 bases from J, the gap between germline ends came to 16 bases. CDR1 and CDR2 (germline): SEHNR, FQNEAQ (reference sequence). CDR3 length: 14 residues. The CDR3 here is CASRGTRDRYEQYF. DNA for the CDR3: TGTGCCAGCAGGGGTACTCGGGATCGTTACGAGCAGTACTTC.

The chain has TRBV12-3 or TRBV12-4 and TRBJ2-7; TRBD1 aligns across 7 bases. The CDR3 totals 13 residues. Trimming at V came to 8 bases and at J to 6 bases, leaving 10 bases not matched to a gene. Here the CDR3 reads CASQWTGVAEQYF. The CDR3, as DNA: TGTGCCAGCCAATGGACAGGCGTCGCCGAGCAGTACTTC.

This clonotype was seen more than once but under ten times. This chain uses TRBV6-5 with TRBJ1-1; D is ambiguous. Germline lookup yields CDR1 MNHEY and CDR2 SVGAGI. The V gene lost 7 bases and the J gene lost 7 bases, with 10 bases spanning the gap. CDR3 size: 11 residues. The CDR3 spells CASIHGSEAFF. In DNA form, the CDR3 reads TGTGCCAGCATTCACGGAAGTGAAGCTTTCTTT.

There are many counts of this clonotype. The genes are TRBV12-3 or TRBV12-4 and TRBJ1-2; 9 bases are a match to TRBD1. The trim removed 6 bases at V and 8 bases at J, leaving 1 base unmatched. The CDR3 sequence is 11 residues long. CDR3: CASRTGGGYTF. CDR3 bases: TGTGCCAGCAGGACAGGGGGGGGCTACACCTTC.

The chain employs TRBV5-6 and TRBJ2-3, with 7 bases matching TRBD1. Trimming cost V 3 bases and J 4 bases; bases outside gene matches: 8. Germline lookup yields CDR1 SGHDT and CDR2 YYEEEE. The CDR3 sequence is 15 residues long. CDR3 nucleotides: TGTGCCAGCAGCTCTGCGACAGGGCCCGCAGATACGCAGTATTTT. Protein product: CASSSATGPADTQYF.

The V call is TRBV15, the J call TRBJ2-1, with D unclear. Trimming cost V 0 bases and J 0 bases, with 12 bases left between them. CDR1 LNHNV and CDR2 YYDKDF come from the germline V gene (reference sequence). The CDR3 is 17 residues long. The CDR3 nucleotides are TGTGCCACCAGCAGAGATTTGGCCGTTAGCTCCTACAATGAGCAGTTCTTC. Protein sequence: CATSRDLAVSSYNEQFF.

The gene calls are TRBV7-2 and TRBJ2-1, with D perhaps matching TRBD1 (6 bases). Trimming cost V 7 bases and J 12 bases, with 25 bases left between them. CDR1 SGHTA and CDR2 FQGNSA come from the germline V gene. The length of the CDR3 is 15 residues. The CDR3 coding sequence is TGTGCCAGCACCTATAAGGGGGACGCAACGTCGGGGCAGTTCTTC. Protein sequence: CASTYKGDATSGQFF.

CDR3 amino acids: CASSLVIGPRLGEQYF. The CDR3 DNA follows: TGTGCCAGCAGCTTGGTAATCGGACCGAGGTTGGGGGAGCAGTACTTC. V gene TRBV5-8 combines with J gene TRBJ2-7; D not certain. V lost 0 bases, J lost 7 bases, and 20 bases lay in between. Germline values: CDR1 SGHTS, CDR2 YDEGEE. This CDR3 is 16 amino acids long.

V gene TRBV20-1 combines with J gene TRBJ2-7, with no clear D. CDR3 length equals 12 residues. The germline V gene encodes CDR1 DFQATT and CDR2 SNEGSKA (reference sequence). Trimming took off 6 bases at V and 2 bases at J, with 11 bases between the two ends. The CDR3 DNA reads TGCAGTGCAAGCCCTGGCCCCTACGAGCAGTACTTC. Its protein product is CSASPGPYEQYF.

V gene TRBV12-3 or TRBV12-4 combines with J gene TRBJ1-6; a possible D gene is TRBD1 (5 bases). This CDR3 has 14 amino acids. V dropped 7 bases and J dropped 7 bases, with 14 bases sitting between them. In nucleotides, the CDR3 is TGTGCCAGCAATCGGGGCCCCCTGAATTCACCCCTCCACTTT. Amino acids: CASNRGPLNSPLHF.

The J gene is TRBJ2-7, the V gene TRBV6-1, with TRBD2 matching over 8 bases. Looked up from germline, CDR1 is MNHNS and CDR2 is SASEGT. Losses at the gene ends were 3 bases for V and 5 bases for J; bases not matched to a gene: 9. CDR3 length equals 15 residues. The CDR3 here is CASSDTFSGIHEQYF. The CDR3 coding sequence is TGTGCCAGCAGTGACACCTTTAGCGGGATCCACGAGCAGTACTTC.

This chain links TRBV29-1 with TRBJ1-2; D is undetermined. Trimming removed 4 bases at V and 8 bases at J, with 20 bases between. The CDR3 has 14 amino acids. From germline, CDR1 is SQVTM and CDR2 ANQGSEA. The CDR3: CSVAPQDLFGGYTF. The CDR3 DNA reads TGCAGCGTTGCCCCCCAGGACCTGTTTGGGGGCTACACCTTC.

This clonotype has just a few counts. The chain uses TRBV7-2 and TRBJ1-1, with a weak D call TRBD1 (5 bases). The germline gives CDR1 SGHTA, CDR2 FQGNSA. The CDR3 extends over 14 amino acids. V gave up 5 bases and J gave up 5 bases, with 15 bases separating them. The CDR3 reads CASSLWQGGTEAFF. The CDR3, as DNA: TGTGCCAGCAGCCTTTGGCAGGGAGGGACTGAAGCTTTCTTT.

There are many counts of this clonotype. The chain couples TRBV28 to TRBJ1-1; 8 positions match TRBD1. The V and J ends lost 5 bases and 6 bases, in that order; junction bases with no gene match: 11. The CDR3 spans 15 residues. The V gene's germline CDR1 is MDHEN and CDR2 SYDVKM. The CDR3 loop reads CASSGRQGRFAEAFF. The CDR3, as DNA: TGTGCCAGCAGTGGGAGACAGGGGAGGTTCGCTGAAGCTTTCTTT.